This TCR beta chain comes out of a study of T cells in Graves' hyperthyroidism and ophthalmopathy. The study, taken as a whole, reports: In the blood, most expanded thyroid clonotypes above 0.001 appeared as well.

Hyperthyroidism of Graves' type that showed no ophthalmopathy progression within 18 months was stable. A patient was excluded if there was uncontrolled infection, other autoimmune disease, pregnancy or lactation. Clinical symptoms, serum thyroxine, TRAb, thyroid ultrasound and orbital computed tomography informed diagnoses. Using RNA transcripts as the source, TCR beta CDR3 regions were amplified. In the first-round RT-PCR of the TCR CDR3, the HTBI primer set was used. TCRdb used MiXCR to reprocess the multiplex PCR reads, holding one entry per CDR3 protein. The table records about 740,000 distinct CDR3 sequences, around 15% of them present only once. The table lists this clonotype with many counts. Its antigen is currently unknown. The origin of this receptor is a woman under 30 with Graves' hyperthyroidism. The sequenced sample was blood.

CDR3 sequence: CASSLDGRPSTDTQYF. Here the CDR3 DNA reads TGCGCCAGCAGCTTGGATGGCCGTCCTAGCACAGATACGCAGTATTTT. The chain joins TRBV5-1 to TRBJ2-3; D unclear. This CDR3 spans 16 amino acids. Germline V gene sequence: CDR1 SGHRS, CDR2 YFSETQ. V lost 0 bases to trimming and J lost 0 bases, with 11 bases between them.